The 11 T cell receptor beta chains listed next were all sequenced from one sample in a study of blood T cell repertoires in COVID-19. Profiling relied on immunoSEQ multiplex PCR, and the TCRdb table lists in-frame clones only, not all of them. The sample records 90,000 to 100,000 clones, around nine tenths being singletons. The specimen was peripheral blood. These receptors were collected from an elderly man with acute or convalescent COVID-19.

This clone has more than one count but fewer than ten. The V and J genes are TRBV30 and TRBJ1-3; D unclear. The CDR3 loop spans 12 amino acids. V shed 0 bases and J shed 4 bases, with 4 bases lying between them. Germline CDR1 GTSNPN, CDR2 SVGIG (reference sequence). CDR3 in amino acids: CAWSVSGNTIYF. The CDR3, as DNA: TGTGCCTGGAGTGTATCAGGAAACACCATATATTTT.

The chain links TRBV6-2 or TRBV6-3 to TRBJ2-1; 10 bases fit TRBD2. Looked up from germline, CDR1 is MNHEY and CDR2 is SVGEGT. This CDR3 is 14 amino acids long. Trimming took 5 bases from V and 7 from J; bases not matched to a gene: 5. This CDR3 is CASSALAGSNEQFF. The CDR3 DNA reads TGTGCCAGCAGTGCACTAGCGGGGTCAAATGAGCAGTTCTTC.

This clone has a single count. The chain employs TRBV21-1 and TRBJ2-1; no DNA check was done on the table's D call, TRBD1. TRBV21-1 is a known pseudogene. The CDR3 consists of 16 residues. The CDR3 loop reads CASSKGGQEENNEQFF. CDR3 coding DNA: TGTGCCAGCAGCAAAGGCGGACAGGAAGAGAACAATGAGCAGTTCTTC.

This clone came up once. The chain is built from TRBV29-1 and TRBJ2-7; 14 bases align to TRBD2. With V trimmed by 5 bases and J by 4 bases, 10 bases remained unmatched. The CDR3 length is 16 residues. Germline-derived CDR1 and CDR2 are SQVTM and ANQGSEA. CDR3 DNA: TGCAGCGTTTGGACTAGCGGGGGGACACCTCTATACGAGCAGTACTTC. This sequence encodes CSVWTSGGTPLYEQYF.

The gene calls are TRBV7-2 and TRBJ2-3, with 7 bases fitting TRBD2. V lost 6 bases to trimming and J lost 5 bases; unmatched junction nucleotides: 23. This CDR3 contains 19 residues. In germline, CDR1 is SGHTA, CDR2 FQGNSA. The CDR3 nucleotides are TGTGCCAGCAGGCAAAGGGGTGGGTTAAGCGGGACGGTGGAAGATACGCAGTATTTT. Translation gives CASRQRGGLSGTVEDTQYF.

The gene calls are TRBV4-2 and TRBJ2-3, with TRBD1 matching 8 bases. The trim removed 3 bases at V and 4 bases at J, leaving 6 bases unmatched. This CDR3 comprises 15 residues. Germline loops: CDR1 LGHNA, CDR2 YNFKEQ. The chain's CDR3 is CASSQGGQGADTQYF. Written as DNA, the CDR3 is TGTGCCAGCAGCCAGGGAGGACAGGGTGCAGATACGCAGTATTTT.

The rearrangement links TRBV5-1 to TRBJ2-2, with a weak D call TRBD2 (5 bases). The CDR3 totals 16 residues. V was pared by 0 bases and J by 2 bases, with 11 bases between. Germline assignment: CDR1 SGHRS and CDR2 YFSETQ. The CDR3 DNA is TGCGCCAGCAGCTTGGAAGTAGCGACCAACACCGGGGAGCTGTTTTTT. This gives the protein CASSLEVATNTGELFF.

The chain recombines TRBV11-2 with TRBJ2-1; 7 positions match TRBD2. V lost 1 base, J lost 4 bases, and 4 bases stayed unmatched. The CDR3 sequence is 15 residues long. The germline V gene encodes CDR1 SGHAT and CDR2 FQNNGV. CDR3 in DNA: TGTGCCAGCAGCTTAGGTCTAGCGGTATACAATGAGCAGTTCTTC. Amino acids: CASSLGLAVYNEQFF.

The CDR3 region is CASSLAGQGLGEQYF. The CDR3 DNA reads as TGTGCCAGCAGCTTGGCTGGCCAGGGTTTAGGTGAGCAGTACTTC. The chain recombines TRBV5-6 with TRBJ2-7; weak D call: TRBD1 (5 bases). Trimming left V 0 bases short and J 7 bases short, with 17 bases between. CDR3 length: 15 residues. Germline V gene lookup returns CDR1 SGHDT and CDR2 YYEEEE.

The CDR3: CASKKEERSYEQYF. CDR3 bases: TGCGCCAGCAAGAAAGAGGAGCGATCCTACGAGCAGTACTTC. This sequence joins TRBV4-1 and TRBJ2-7; D gene uncertain. V was trimmed by 7 bases and J by 1 base, leaving 14 bases between them. CDR1 is MGHRA, CDR2 YSYEKL, per germline. The CDR3 runs 14 residues.

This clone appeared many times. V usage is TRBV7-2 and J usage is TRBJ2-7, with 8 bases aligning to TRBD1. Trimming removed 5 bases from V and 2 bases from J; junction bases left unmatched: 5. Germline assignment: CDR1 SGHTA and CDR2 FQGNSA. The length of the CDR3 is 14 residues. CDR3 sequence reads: CASSLDRAAYEQYF. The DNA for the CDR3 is TGTGCCAGCAGCCTGGACAGGGCCGCCTACGAGCAGTACTTC.